This TCR beta chain was observed in a study of T cell repertoires in cytomegalovirus infection. Study summary: Both a matching HLA type and CMV infection were indicated by public TCR beta signatures.

This clonotype showed up just a few times. Its antigen is still unknown. V lost 7 bases, J lost 1 base, and 14 bases lay in between. The CDR3 has 15 amino acids. Germline V gene sequence: CDR1 MNHNS, CDR2 SASEGT. Study findings and constraints: HLA-C-restricted CMV-specific TCR beta clonotypes were dominant in the ex vivo response.

TCRdb itself ran the reads through MiXCR, one entry per CDR3 protein. The data hold about 220,000 distinct CDR3 sequences, with around 35% observed a single time. This TCR was sampled from a human donor in good health (CMV status not recorded). Some clones in this sample may be carry-over from other donors' samples. Material: CD8+ T cells from cultured PBMCs, obtained from culture after CMV antigen stimulation. The chain joins TRBV6-1 to TRBJ2-1, with a tentative D call TRBD1 (6 bases). In DNA form, the CDR3 reads TGTGCCAGCACCGGCTGGGACAAGTCCTACAATGAGCAGTTCTTC. Amino acid sequence: CASTGWDKSYNEQFF.